This T cell receptor (beta chain) originates from a study of T-cell memory formation after mild COVID-19. This clonotype was seen a few times. Germline loops: CDR1 SEHNR, CDR2 FQNEAQ (reference sequence). CDR3 length: 16 residues. V dropped 5 bases and J dropped 2; count of bases not matched to a gene: 8. One entry per CDR3 protein, called by TCRdb with MiXCR from the 5' RACE reads. The sample consists of about 400,000 distinct CDR3 sequences, around a quarter of them appearing once. Material: PBMCs or a T cell subset sorted from them (not recorded which). This rearrangement joins TRBV7-9 to TRBJ2-7; 11 bases are a match to TRBD1. The receptor comes from an adult woman who had mild COVID-19 (a few samples of this study predate the infection). Cell type and time point are not known. CDR3 in amino acids: CASSAYRDRGAYEQYF. The CDR3 region has the DNA TGTGCCAGCAGCGCGTACCGGGACAGGGGGGCCTACGAGCAGTACTTC.